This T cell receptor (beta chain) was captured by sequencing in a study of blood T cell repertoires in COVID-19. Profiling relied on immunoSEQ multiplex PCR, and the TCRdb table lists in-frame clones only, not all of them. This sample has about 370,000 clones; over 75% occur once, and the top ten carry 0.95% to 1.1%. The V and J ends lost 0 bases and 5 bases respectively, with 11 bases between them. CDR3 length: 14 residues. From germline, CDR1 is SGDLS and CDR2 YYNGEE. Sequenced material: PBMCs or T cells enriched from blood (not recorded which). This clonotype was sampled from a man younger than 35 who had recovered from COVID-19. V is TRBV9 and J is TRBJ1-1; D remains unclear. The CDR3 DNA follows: TGTGCCAGCAGCGTAGCCCCGGTCGGGACTGAAGCTTTCTTT. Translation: CASSVAPVGTEAFF.